This record concerns one T cell receptor (beta chain) sequence. The antigen is not known. Calling hyperthyroidism stable required that no ophthalmopathy show up within 18 months of follow-up. The PBMCs originated from around 10 ml of fresh peripheral blood. This CDR3 is 15 amino acids long. Germline lookup yields CDR1 KGHSH and CDR2 LQKENI. J lost 2 bases, V lost 2 bases, and 3 bases had no gene match. The data stem from a study of Graves' ophthalmopathy and Graves' hyperthyroidism. Researchers took RNA transcripts and amplified TCR beta CDR3 regions from them. Second-round multiplex PCR followed a first-round RT-PCR using HTBI primers. Each CDR3 protein is one row after TCRdb ran MiXCR on the multiplex PCR reads. The table has about 620,000 distinct CDR3 sequences, 22% seen once. Study-level points and caveats: In predicting ophthalmopathy progression, the model reached roughly 69% sensitivity and under 85% specificity.

The TCR originated in a woman between 18 and 29 years old with stable Graves' hyperthyroidism. Some clones in this sample may be carry-over from other donors' samples. The sample was peripheral blood. The chain has TRBV18 and TRBJ2-5; TRBD1 aligns across 9 bases. CDR3 nucleotide sequence: TGTGCCAGCTCACCAGGGACAGGGCGGCAAGAGACCCAGTACTTC. Translated: CASSPGTGRQETQYF.